This T cell receptor (beta chain) was captured in a study of immune heterogeneity within non-small cell lung tumors (dated by TCRdb to the late 2010s). About the investigation overall: Histology comprised several squamous cell carcinomas, more than 8 non-squamous carcinomas and 1 tumor not otherwise specified. The study combined whole-exome sequencing, RNA-seq and TCR beta repertoire sequencing of multiple spatially distinct regions from each NSCLC tumor to examine intratumoral immune heterogeneity. Transcriptome data were available for just 40 to 50 loci from around eleven patients, whereas TCR repertoire analysis spanned some 59 tumor loci from 15 or so patients. For mutant peptides 8 to 11 amino acids long, netMHCpan-3.0 predicted neoantigen binding to the HLA alleles of each patient.

CDR1 and CDR2 were assigned from the germline V gene as SGDLS and YYNGEE. The CDR3 goes from the cysteine to the phenylalanine over 13 residues. Just CDR3 DNA is preserved here, 39 bases in frame from base 1. V loses 0 bases, J loses 7 bases, and the germline ends lie 9 bases apart. Study-level results and caveats: Within a patient, identical dominant CDR3B clonotypes were found to recur across loci, yet unique high-frequency clones were also harbored in different tumor locations. Individual patients mostly had different high-frequency TCR beta clonotypes. A moderate positive correlation (R 0.3 to 0.35), which was statistically significant, linked local T-cell repertoire clonality to local tumor mutational burden.

This clonotype is classified as medium-sized (0.01 to 0.1%). It has no known antigen specificity. Qualities for individual bases were not recorded, and no much larger clone is one base off. The TCR beta CDR3 region was amplified with a multiplex PCR system whose first round ran for approximately 9 cycles using 32 V-gene forward primers and 13 J-gene reverse primers. The first PCR round used a QIAGEN Multiplex PCR Kit, and the primer sequences were filed in Chinese patent CN105087789A. Illumina universal primers were added in a second PCR round performed with the Phusion High-Fidelity PCR Kit. TCR libraries were paired-end sequenced at 151 bp read length on the Illumina HiSeq X Ten platform. In the authors' own workflow: Cutadapt was used to discard reads without multiplex PCR primers, PEAR merged the read pairs, and MiXCR with default settings called the CDR3 regions. Shannon entropy measured repertoire diversity, and clonality was calculated as one minus the Shannon entropy divided by the ln of the count of productive unique sequences. Clonotypes at a frequency of at least 0.5% were defined as dominant or high-frequency T-cell clones. The raw public data were reprocessed by TCRdb itself: fastp quality trimming at Q25, MiXCR clonotype calling, in-frame beta chains only. Rows are unified per CDR3 protein, each entry keeping the most common DNA and genes. TCRdb assigned the V and J calls; the authors' analysis was not used. The sample table contains some 2,700 distinct CDR3 sequences; only one count was recorded for about 25% of them. The ten largest account for about 20% of the sample.

The TCR template was genomic DNA extracted from bulk tumor tissue, and 600 ng of gDNA was amplified for each sample. During surgery, several biopsies were collected from each primary tumor and placed as far from one another as possible within the tumor mass. The study cohort was described as untreated and was composed of newly diagnosed NSCLC cases undergoing curative surgery. The samples came from about 16 patients with newly diagnosed non-small cell lung cancer who were having surgery intended to be curative. Resected tumor masses were reviewed by two independent pathologists. Only high-quality DNA and RNA samples were carried forward to sequencing.

The chain couples TRBV9 to TRBJ2-3; the best D guess is TRBD2, with 5 bases matching. The sample consisted of lung tumor tissue. The TCR comes from a man aged 60 to 75 with non-small cell lung cancer. CDR3 sequence: CASSVETGNTQYF. In nucleotides, the sequence is TGTGCCAGCAGCGTAGAGACGGGAAATACGCAGTATTTT. Supplemented by the reference TRBV9 and TRBJ2-3 proteins around the CDR3, the complete variable domain is DSGVTQTPKHLITATGQRVTLRCSPRSGDLSVYWYQQSLDQGLQFLIQYYNGEERAKGNILERFSAQQFPDLHSELNLSSLELGDSALYFCASSVETGNTQYFGPGTRLTVL.